These 26 T cell receptor beta chains came from one sample sequenced in a study of blood T cell repertoires in COVID-19 (dated by TCRdb to the early 2020s). The library came from the immunoSEQ multiplex PCR assay. The table was pulled from immuneACCESS by TCRdb, which kept in-frame rearrangements only. Such tables lose some clones; where checked, under half of the loss comes from unresolved V genes, and the rest has no known cause. In this sample the table shows some 75,000 clones, roughly 84% of which occur a single time. The biggest ten clones account for more than 2.5% of the sample. The sequenced sample consisted of peripheral blood. These receptors originate from an older man with active or convalescent COVID-19.

The chain combines TRBV7-9 with TRBJ2-5, with 7 bases identical to TRBD2. Unmatched junction bases numbered 4, after V lost 5 bases and J lost 4 bases. The germline V gene has CDR1 SEHNR and CDR2 FQNEAQ (reference sequence). This CDR3 is built from 13 residues. CDR3 sequence: CASSPERGETQYF. CDR3 in DNA: TGTGCCAGCAGCCCCGAGCGGGGAGAGACCCAGTACTTC.

The chain's CDR3 is CASSISGRKTDTQYF. The CDR3 bases are TGTGCCAGTAGTATTAGCGGGAGAAAAACAGATACGCAGTATTTT. The V gene is TRBV19, the J gene TRBJ2-3, with 9 bases matching TRBD2. Germline V gene lookup returns CDR1 LNHDA and CDR2 SQIVND (reference sequence). J was trimmed by 3 bases and V by 3 bases; bases with no gene match: 4. The CDR3 contains 15 residues.

The genes are TRBV6-5 and TRBJ1-6; D is perhaps TRBD1 (6 bases). CDR1 is MNHEY, CDR2 SVGAGI, per germline. The CDR3 covers 14 residues. Trimming took off 6 bases at V and 7 bases at J, with 13 bases between the two ends. The CDR3 sequence: CASSRTGRNSPLHF. The CDR3 region has the DNA TGTGCCAGCAGCCGCACAGGGCGCAATTCACCCCTCCACTTT.

This rearrangement joins TRBV18 to TRBJ2-7; D is perhaps TRBD1 (6 bases). Germline assignment: CDR1 KGHSH and CDR2 LQKENI. This CDR3 comprises 14 residues. The V end was cut by 0 bases, the J end by 1 base, with 7 bases between. Here the CDR3 reads CASSPPTGSYEQYF. The CDR3 DNA follows: TGTGCCAGCTCACCACCGACAGGTTCCTACGAGCAGTACTTC.

Here the CDR3 DNA reads TGTGCCAGCAGTTCACAGGGAAAGCTAAACACCGGGGAGCTGTTTTTT. Its translation is CASSSQGKLNTGELFF. The J gene is TRBJ2-2, the V gene TRBV27, with D perhaps TRBD1 (6 bases). Per the germline V gene, CDR1 is MNHEY and CDR2 is SMNVEV (reference sequence). The CDR3 runs to 16 residues. Deletions cut 4 bases from V and 2 bases from J, with 14 bases between.

The genes are TRBV9 and TRBJ1-3, with D possibly matching TRBD1 (6 bases). The V gene's germline CDR1 is SGDLS and CDR2 YYNGEE. The V gene lost 4 bases and the J gene lost 0 bases, with 14 bases spanning the gap. The CDR3 runs 16 residues. Here the CDR3 reads CASSPRQARSGNTIYF. The CDR3 nucleotides are TGTGCCAGCAGCCCCAGACAGGCCCGCTCTGGAAACACCATATATTTT.

This chain joins TRBV19 and TRBJ1-1; 8 bases agree with TRBD1. The CDR3 sequence is 13 residues long. After removal of 7 bases from V and 6 bases from J, the junction contained 7 bases not matched to a gene. Germline V gene lookup returns CDR1 LNHDA and CDR2 SQIVND (reference sequence). The CDR3 protein is CASKGQGASEAFF. The DNA for the CDR3 is TGTGCCAGTAAGGGGCAGGGGGCCTCTGAAGCTTTCTTT.

This chain connects TRBV5-6 to TRBJ1-2; TRBD1 agrees at 8 bases. CDR3 length: 13 amino acids. The J segment lost 7 bases and the V segment lost 1 base, leaving 3 bases of the junction unmatched. From germline, CDR1 is SGHDT and CDR2 YYEEEE. The CDR3 DNA reads TGTGCCAGCAGCTTGTTAACAGGGGGTGGCTACACCTTC. This translates into CASSLLTGGGYTF.

The J gene is TRBJ2-5, the V gene TRBV4-2; 9 bases are shared with TRBD2. V shed 0 bases, J shed 5 bases, and the junction held 7 bases outside the gene matches. Germline V gene lookup returns CDR1 LGHNA and CDR2 YNFKEQ. The CDR3 covers 16 residues. The CDR3 here is CASSQDRAGGAETQYF. CDR3 coding DNA: TGTGCCAGCAGCCAAGATAGAGCGGGAGGAGCGGAGACCCAGTACTTC.

The chain recombines TRBV2 with TRBJ2-1, with TRBD1 as a possible D gene (6 bases). This CDR3 has 15 residues. The V gene's germline CDR1 is SNHLY and CDR2 FYNNEI. Trimming pared 0 bases from V and 8 bases from J, leaving 14 bases between. In nucleotides, the CDR3 is TGTGCCAGCAGTGAAGCAGCGACAGGCGGCCATGAGCAGTTCTTC. Translation gives CASSEAATGGHEQFF.

The chain couples TRBV7-3 to TRBJ2-1, with a weak D call TRBD1 (6 bases). The CDR3 totals 20 residues. Per the germline V gene, CDR1 is SGHTA and CDR2 is FQGTGA. V was shortened by 5 bases and J by 0 bases, with 26 bases between the two germline ends. The DNA of the CDR3 is TGTGCCAGCAGCGAGACAGGCCCCCTTAATCTCCCTGGCTCCTACAATGAGCAGTTCTTC. This gives the protein CASSETGPLNLPGSYNEQFF.

The rearrangement joins TRBV29-1 to TRBJ2-1; 9 bases align to TRBD2. Germline CDR1 reads SQVTM; CDR2 reads ANQGSEA. Losses at the gene ends were 8 bases for V and 8 bases for J; bases not matched to a gene: 13. There are 14 residues in the CDR3. The CDR3 here is CSQSAGGFGHEQFF. CDR3 bases: TGCAGCCAATCAGCGGGGGGCTTTGGTCATGAGCAGTTCTTC.

Concerning this clone: In the same sample, other DNA sequences code for this CDR3. The rearrangement links TRBV19 to TRBJ1-5; 7 positions agree with TRBD1. The V gene's germline CDR1 is LNHDA and CDR2 SQIVND (reference sequence). The CDR3 runs 14 residues. Losses at the gene ends were 5 bases for V and 5 bases for J; bases not matched to a gene: 6. CDR3: CASSPQGRYQPQHF. The CDR3 DNA reads TGTGCCAGTAGTCCACAGGGGCGGTATCAGCCCCAGCATTTT.

The chain links TRBV19 to TRBJ2-7, with D tentatively TRBD1 (5 bases). There are 14 residues in the CDR3. V lost 2 bases to trimming and J lost 2 bases, with 10 bases between them. The V gene's germline CDR1 is LNHDA and CDR2 SQIVND (reference sequence). Here the CDR3 reads CASSINRPPYEQYF. CDR3 nucleotides: TGTGCCAGTAGTATAAACAGGCCCCCCTACGAGCAGTACTTC.

The J gene is TRBJ2-3, the V gene TRBV5-1; perhaps TRBD2 as D (5 bases). Germline V CDR1 and CDR2: SGHRS, YFSETQ. There are 14 residues in the CDR3. Trimming removed 2 bases from V and 7 bases from J, with 14 bases in between. CDR3 in DNA: TGCGCCAGCAGCTTACAAGCGGATAAAAATACGCAGTATTTT. It specifies CASSLQADKNTQYF.

The chain uses TRBV5-6 and TRBJ2-7, with no clear D. Germline loops: CDR1 SGHDT, CDR2 YYEEEE. Deletions cut 0 bases from V and 2 bases from J, with 3 bases between. The CDR3 is made up of 12 amino acids. The CDR3 DNA sequence: TGTGCCAGCAGCTTGGACACCTACGAGCAGTACTTC. Translating gives CASSLDTYEQYF.

This chain connects TRBV5-1 to TRBJ2-1, with 7 bases lining up with TRBD1. CDR1 and CDR2 (germline): SGHRS, YFSETQ. The CDR3 is made up of 15 amino acids. V gave up 0 bases and J gave up 6 bases; unmatched junction bases: 6. CDR3 loop: CASSLGAGGPNEQFF. Written as DNA, the CDR3 is TGCGCCAGCAGCTTGGGGGCAGGGGGACCCAATGAGCAGTTCTTC.

The CDR3 DNA sequence: TGTGCCAGTAGTACCCTCTCCCGACAGGGGCTTTGGTATGGCTACACCTTC. Protein product: CASSTLSRQGLWYGYTF. This chain connects TRBV19 to TRBJ1-2, with TRBD1 matching over 8 bases. Germline loops: CDR1 LNHDA, CDR2 SQIVND (reference sequence). J was trimmed by 5 bases and V by 4 bases; bases with no gene match: 15. The CDR3 is 17 residues long.

This chain links TRBV9 with TRBJ1-2; possible D gene TRBD1, 6 bases. Trimming took 4 bases from V and 0 from J, leaving 25 bases between them. Per germline, CDR1 SGDLS and CDR2 YYNGEE. CDR3 length: 19 residues. The CDR3 bases are TGTGCCAGCAGCACCGGAGGACAGACCGCCTCAATATCTAACTATGGCTACACCTTC. Its protein product is CASSTGGQTASISNYGYTF. Filled out from reference TRBV9 and TRBJ1-2, the complete variable domain reads DSGVTQTPKHLITATGQRVTLRCSPRSGDLSVYWYQQSLDQGLQFLIQYYNGEERAKGNILERFSAQQFPDLHSELNLSSLELGDSALYFCASSTGGQTASISNYGYTFGSGTRLTVV.

The rearrangement links TRBV11-2 to TRBJ2-7, with 7 nucleotides matching TRBD1. This CDR3 comprises 14 residues. CDR1 and CDR2 from the germline V gene are SGHAT and FQNNGV. The V gene end was trimmed by 4 bases and the J gene end by 1 base; junction bases not matched to a gene: 4. CDR3 sequence: CASSWTGRSYEQYF. CDR3 nucleotide sequence: TGTGCCAGCAGCTGGACAGGACGTTCCTACGAGCAGTACTTC.

In this sample, this clone turned up a few times. The V and J genes are TRBV5-1 and TRBJ2-7; 12 nucleotides match TRBD2. CDR3 length equals 16 residues. Germline CDR1 is SGHRS and CDR2 is YFSETQ. J gave up 6 bases and V 0 bases, and 7 bases lay outside the gene matches. The CDR3 coding sequence is TGCGCCAGCAGCTTGGGTCTAGCGGGAGGGCCGAGCGAGCAGTACTTC. As protein: CASSLGLAGGPSEQYF.

The chain combines TRBV5-1 with TRBJ1-1, with 7 bases lining up with TRBD1. Germline lookup yields CDR1 SGHRS and CDR2 YFSETQ. V shed 0 bases and J 8 bases; nucleotides not matched to a gene: 4. This CDR3 has 13 amino acids. CDR3 bases: TGCGCCAGCAGCTTGGTAGGGACAGCCGAAGCTTTCTTT. This translates into CASSLVGTAEAFF.

The genes are TRBV15 and TRBJ1-1; TRBD1 matches 7 bases. Trimming at V came to 5 bases and at J to 0 bases, leaving 6 bases not matched to a gene. CDR3 length: 15 residues. Germline lookup yields CDR1 LNHNV and CDR2 YYDKDF (reference sequence). This chain's CDR3 is CATSAQTGLNTEAFF. As DNA, the CDR3 is TGTGCCACCAGCGCCCAGACAGGGTTGAACACTGAAGCTTTCTTT.

This sequence joins TRBV19 and TRBJ2-4; D is possibly TRBD2 (6 bases). V lost 5 bases, J lost 0 bases, and 11 bases lay in between. Germline CDR1 LNHDA, CDR2 SQIVND (reference sequence). The CDR3 sequence is 15 residues long. The CDR3 reads CASSGGYIAKNIQYF. In DNA form, the CDR3 reads TGTGCCAGTAGTGGGGGGTACATAGCCAAAAACATTCAGTACTTC.

The rearrangement uses TRBV6-6 and TRBJ1-1; D gene ambiguous. V lost 7 bases, J lost 5 bases, and 11 bases lay in between. The CDR3 extends over 12 amino acids. The germline gives CDR1 MNHNY, CDR2 SVGAGI (reference sequence). In DNA, the CDR3 is TGTGCCAGCACACGACTAGGGACTGAAGCTTTCTTT. It codes for CASTRLGTEAFF.

V is TRBV4-1 and J is TRBJ1-4, with 7 bases that match TRBD1. Trimming at V came to 5 bases and at J to 7 bases, leaving 7 bases not matched to a gene. The CDR3 covers 14 residues. Germline CDR1 MGHRA, CDR2 YSYEKL. CDR3 residues: CASSFDRASEKLFF. In DNA form, the CDR3 reads TGCGCCAGCAGCTTTGACAGGGCGAGTGAAAAACTGTTTTTT.